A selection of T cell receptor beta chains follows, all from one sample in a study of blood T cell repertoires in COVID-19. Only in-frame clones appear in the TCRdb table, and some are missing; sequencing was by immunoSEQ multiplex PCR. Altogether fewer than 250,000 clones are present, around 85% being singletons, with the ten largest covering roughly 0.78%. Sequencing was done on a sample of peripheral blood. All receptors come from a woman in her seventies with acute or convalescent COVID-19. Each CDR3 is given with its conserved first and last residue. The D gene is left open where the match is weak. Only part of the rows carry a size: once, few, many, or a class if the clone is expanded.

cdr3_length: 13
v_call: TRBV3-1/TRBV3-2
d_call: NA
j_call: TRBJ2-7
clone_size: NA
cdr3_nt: TGTGCCAGCAGCCAACACGGGGCCTACGAGCAGTACTTC
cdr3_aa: CASSQHGAYEQYF

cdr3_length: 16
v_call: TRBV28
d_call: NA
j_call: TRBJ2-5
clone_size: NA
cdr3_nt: TGTGCCAGCAAGGGCGGGGGCAGGGGTTGGGGAGAGACCCAGTACTTC
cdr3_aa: CASKGGGRGWGETQYF

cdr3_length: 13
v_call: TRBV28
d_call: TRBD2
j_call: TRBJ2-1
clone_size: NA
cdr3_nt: TGTGCCAGCACCCGGACTAGCCCCAATGAGCAGTTCTTC
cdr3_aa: CASTRTSPNEQFF

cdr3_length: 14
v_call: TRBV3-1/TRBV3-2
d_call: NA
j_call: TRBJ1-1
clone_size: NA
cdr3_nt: TGTGCCAGCAGCCTCACCGGGTCGAACACTGAAGCTTTCTTT
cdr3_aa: CASSLTGSNTEAFF

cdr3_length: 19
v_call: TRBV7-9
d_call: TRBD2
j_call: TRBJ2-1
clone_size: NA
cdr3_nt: TGTGCCAGCAGCTTAGTAGGGCTAGCGGGTGCTAGCTCCTACAATGAGCAGTTCTTC
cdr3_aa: CASSLVGLAGASSYNEQFF

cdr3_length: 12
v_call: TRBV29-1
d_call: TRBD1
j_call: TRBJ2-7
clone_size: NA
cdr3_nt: TGCAGCGTTGAAAGACAGGGATACGAGCAGTACTTC
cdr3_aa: CSVERQGYEQYF

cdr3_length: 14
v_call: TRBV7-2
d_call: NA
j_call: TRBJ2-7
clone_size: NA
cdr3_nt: TGTGCCAGCAGCTTAGCTAGCGGTTTCTACGAGCAGTACTTC
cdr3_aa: CASSLASGFYEQYF

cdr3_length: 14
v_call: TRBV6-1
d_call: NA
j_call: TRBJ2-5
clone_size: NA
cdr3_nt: TGTGCCAGCAGTGAGCTTGGGAGCACGAGGACCCAGTACTTC
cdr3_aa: CASSELGSTRTQYF

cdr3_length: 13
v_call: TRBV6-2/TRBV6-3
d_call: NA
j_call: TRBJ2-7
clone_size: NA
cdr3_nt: TGTGCCAGCAGCCTTTACCGAGCAAGCGAGCAGTACTTC
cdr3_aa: CASSLYRASEQYF

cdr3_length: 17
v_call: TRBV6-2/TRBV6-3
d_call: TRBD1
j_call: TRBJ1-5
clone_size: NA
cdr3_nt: TGTGCCAGCAGTTACTCCCAGGGGGCAGGCGGCCATCAGCCCCAGCATTTT
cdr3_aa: CASSYSQGAGGHQPQHF

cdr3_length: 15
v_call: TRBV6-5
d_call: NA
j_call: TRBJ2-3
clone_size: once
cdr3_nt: TGTGCCAGCAGCCGACAGCCTCCCAACACAGATACGCAGTATTTT
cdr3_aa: CASSRQPPNTDTQYF

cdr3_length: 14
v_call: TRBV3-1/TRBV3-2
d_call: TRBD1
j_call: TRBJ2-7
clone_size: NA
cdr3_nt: TGTGCCAGCAGCCAAGCCGGGACAGCCTACGAGCAGTACTTC
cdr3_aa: CASSQAGTAYEQYF

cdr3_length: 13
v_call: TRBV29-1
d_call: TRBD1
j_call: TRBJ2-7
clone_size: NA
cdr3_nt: TGCAGCGGAGGGGGACAGGGGGCGCGCGAGCAGTACTTC
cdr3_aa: CSGGGQGAREQYF

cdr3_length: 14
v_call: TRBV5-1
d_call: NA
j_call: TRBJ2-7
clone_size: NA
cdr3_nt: TGCGCCAGCAGCTCCCGGGACATCAGCTACGAGCAGTACTTC
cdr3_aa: CASSSRDISYEQYF

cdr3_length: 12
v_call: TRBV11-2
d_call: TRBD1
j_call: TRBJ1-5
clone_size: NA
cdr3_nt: TGTGCCAGCAGCCAGGGGGAACAGCCCCAGCATTTT
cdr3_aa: CASSQGEQPQHF

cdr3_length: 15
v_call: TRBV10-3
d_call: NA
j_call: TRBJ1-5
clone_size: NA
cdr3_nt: TGTGCCATCAGCCAGGCTCTTAGTAGCAATCAGCCCCAGCATTTT
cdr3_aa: CAISQALSSNQPQHF

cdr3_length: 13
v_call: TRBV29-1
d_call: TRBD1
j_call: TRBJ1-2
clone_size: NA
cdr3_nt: TGCAGCGTCGGGACAGGGAGTAACTATGGCTACACCTTC
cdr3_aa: CSVGTGSNYGYTF

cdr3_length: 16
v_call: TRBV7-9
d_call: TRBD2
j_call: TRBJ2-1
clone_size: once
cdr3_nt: TGTGCCAGCAGCGGACTAGCGGGAGCCCTATACAATGAGCAGTTCTTC
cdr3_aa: CASSGLAGALYNEQFF

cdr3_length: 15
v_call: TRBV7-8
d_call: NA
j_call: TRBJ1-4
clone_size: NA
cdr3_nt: TGTGCCAGCAGCTTAACGTGGGGCCGTGGAGAAAAACTGTTTTTT
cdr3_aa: CASSLTWGRGEKLFF

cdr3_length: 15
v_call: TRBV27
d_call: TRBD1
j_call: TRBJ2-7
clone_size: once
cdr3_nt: TGTGCCAGCAGCCTCACAGGGGTAGGGTCCTACGAGCAGTACTTC
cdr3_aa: CASSLTGVGSYEQYF

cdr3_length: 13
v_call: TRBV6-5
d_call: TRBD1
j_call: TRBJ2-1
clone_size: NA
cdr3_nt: TGTGCCAGCACAGGGGGCTCCTACAATGAGCAGTTCTTC
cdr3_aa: CASTGGSYNEQFF

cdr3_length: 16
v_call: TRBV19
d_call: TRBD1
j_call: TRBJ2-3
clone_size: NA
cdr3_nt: TGTGCCAGTAGTCCCCGGGACAGGGGTTCATTGGGTACGCAGTATTTT
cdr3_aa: CASSPRDRGSLGTQYF

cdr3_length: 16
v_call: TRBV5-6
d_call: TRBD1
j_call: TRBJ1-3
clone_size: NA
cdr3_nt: TGTGCCAGCAGCTTCTTGGACAGGGGGATCGGGAACACCATATATTTT
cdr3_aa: CASSFLDRGIGNTIYF

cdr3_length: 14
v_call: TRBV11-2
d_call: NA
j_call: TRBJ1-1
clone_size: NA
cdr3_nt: TGTGCCAGCAGCGTAATGGAGGTGAACACTGAAGCTTTCTTT
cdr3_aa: CASSVMEVNTEAFF

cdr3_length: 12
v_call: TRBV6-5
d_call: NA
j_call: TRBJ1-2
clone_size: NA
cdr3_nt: TGTGCCAGCAGTTTACAGGGAGAGAGCTACACCTTC
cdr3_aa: CASSLQGESYTF

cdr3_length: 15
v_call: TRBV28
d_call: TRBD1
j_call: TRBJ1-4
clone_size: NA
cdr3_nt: TGTGCCAGCAGTTCAGGGGGCTCGGCTAATGAAAAACTGTTTTTT
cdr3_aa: CASSSGGSANEKLFF

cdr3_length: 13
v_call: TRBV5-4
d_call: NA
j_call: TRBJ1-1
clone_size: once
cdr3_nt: TGTGCCAGCAGTCGGGATCAGAACACTGAAGCTTTCTTT
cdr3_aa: CASSRDQNTEAFF

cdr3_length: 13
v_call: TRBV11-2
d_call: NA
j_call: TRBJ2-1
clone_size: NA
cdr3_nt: TGTGCCAGCACGATCGGGGTCGGCAATGAGCAGTTCTTC
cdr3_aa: CASTIGVGNEQFF

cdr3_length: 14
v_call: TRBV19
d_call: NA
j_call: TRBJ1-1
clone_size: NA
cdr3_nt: TGTGCCAGCTCGGCTTACGCGGGAGACACTGAAGCTTTCTTT
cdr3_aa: CASSAYAGDTEAFF

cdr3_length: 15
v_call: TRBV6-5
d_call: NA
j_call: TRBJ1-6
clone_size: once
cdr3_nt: TGTGCCAGCACCAAGGAGTGGCTGATCAATTCACCCCTCCACTTT
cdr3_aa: CASTKEWLINSPLHF

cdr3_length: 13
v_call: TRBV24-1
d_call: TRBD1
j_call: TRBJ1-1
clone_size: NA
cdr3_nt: TGTGCCACCAGAGGACAGGGGCAAGGTGAAGCTTTCTTT
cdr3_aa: CATRGQGQGEAFF

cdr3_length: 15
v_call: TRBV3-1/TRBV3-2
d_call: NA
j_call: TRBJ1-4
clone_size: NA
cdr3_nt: TGTGCCAGCAGCTCCTACGGGGGAGCCCTGGGAAAACTGTTTTTT
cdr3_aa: CASSSYGGALGKLFF

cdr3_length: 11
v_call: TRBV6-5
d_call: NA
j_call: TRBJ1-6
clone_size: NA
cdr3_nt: TGTGCCAGCGGCCGAGGAGCACCCCTCCACTTT
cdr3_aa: CASGRGAPLHF

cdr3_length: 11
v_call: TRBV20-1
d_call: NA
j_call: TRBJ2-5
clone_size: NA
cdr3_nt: TGCAGTGCCCGGTTGAGAGAGACCCAGTACTTC
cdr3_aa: CSARLRETQYF

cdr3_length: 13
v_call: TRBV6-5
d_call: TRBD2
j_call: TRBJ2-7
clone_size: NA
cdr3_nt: TGTGCCACCGGCCGGGCGGGGGCCTACGAGCAGTACTTC
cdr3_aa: CATGRAGAYEQYF

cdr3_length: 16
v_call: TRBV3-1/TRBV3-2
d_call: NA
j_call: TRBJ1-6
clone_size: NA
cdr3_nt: TGTGCCAGCAGCCAAACTCCCCGCTCTTCTCATTCACCCCTCCACTTT
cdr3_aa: CASSQTPRSSHSPLHF

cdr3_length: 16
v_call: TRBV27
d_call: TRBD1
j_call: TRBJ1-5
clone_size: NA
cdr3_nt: TGTGCCAGCAGTTTAGGGACAGGGGTCGGCAATCAGCCCCAGCATTTT
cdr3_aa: CASSLGTGVGNQPQHF

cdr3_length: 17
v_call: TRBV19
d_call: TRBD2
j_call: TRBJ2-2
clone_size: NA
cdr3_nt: TGTGCCAGTAGTATTCAACGACTAGCGGGGGGGCCCGGGGAGCTGTTTTTT
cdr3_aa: CASSIQRLAGGPGELFF

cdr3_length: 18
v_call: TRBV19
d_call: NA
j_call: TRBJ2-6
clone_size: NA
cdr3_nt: TGTGCCAGTAGTGCTTGGCGGGTGACCACCTCTGGGGCCAACGTCCTGACTTTC
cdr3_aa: CASSAWRVTTSGANVLTF

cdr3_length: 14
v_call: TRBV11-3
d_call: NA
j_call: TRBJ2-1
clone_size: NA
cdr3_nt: TGTGCCAGCAGCTTAGGGGCTCGGGGCAATGAGCAGTTCTTC
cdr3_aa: CASSLGARGNEQFF

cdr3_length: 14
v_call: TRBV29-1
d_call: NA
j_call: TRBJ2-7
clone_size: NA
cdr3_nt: TGCAGCGTTGCGGGTCGGACTGGCGGCTACGAGCAGTACTTC
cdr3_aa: CSVAGRTGGYEQYF

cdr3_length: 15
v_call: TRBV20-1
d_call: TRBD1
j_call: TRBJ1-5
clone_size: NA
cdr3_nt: TGCAGTGCTAGTGTTGGGACAGGTTACAATCAGCCCCAGCATTTT
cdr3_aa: CSASVGTGYNQPQHF

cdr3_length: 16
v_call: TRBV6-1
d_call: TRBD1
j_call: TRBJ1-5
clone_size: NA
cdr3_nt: TGTGCCAGCAGTGTTACAGGGGGCCATAGCAATCAGCCCCAGCATTTT
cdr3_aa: CASSVTGGHSNQPQHF

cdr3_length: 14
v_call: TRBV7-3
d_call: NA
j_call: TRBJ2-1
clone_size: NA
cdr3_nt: TGTGCCAGCAGCTTAGCGGGTACTAACAATGAGCAGTTCTTC
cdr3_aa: CASSLAGTNNEQFF

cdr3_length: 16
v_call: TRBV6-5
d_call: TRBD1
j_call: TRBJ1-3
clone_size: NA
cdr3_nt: TGTGCCAGCAGTTCAGGGACAGTCCCCTCTGGAAACACCATATATTTT
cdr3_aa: CASSSGTVPSGNTIYF

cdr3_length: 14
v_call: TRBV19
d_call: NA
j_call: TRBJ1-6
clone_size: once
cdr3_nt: TGTGCCAGTACCGGCGGGGCCCATAATTCACCCCTCCACTTT
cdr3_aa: CASTGGAHNSPLHF

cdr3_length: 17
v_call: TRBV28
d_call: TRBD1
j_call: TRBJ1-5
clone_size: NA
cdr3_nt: TGTGCCAGCAGTTTGATCCGATCTACAGGGGACAATCAGCCCCAGCATTTT
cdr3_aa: CASSLIRSTGDNQPQHF